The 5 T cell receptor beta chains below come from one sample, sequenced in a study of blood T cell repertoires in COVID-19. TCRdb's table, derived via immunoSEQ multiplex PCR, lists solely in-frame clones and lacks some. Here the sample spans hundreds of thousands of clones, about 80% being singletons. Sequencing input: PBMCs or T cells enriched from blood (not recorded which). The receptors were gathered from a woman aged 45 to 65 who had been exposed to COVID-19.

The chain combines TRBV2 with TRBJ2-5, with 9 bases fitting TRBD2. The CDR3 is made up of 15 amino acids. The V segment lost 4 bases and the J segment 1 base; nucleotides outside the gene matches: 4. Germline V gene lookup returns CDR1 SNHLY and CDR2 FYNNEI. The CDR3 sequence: CASSASGGRQETQYF. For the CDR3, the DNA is TGTGCCAGCAGTGCCAGCGGGGGGCGCCAAGAGACCCAGTACTTC.

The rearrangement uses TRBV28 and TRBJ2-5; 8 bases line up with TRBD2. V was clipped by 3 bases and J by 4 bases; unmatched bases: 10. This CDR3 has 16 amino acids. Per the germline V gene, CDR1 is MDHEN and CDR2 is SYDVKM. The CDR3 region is CASSFISGGAGETQYF. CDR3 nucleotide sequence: TGTGCCAGCAGTTTCATCTCGGGGGGGGCTGGAGAGACCCAGTACTTC.

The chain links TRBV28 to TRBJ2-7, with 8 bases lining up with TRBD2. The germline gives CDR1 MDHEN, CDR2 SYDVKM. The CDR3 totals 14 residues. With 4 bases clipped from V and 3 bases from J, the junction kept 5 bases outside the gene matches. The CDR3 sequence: CASSSPGLDYEQYF. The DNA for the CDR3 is TGTGCCAGCAGTTCACCGGGACTAGACTACGAGCAGTACTTC.

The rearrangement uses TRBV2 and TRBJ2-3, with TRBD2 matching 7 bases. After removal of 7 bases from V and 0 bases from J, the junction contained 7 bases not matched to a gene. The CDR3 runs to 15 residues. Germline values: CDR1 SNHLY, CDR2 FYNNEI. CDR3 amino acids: CASTRLALSTDTQYF. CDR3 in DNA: TGTGCCAGCACTCGACTAGCCCTTAGCACAGATACGCAGTATTTT.

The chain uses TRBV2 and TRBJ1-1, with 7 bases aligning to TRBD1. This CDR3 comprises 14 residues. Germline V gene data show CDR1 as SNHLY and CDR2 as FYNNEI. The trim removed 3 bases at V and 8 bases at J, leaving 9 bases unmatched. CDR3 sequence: CASSDPGQSGEAFF. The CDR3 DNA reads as TGTGCCAGCAGTGACCCGGGACAGTCTGGGGAAGCTTTCTTT.